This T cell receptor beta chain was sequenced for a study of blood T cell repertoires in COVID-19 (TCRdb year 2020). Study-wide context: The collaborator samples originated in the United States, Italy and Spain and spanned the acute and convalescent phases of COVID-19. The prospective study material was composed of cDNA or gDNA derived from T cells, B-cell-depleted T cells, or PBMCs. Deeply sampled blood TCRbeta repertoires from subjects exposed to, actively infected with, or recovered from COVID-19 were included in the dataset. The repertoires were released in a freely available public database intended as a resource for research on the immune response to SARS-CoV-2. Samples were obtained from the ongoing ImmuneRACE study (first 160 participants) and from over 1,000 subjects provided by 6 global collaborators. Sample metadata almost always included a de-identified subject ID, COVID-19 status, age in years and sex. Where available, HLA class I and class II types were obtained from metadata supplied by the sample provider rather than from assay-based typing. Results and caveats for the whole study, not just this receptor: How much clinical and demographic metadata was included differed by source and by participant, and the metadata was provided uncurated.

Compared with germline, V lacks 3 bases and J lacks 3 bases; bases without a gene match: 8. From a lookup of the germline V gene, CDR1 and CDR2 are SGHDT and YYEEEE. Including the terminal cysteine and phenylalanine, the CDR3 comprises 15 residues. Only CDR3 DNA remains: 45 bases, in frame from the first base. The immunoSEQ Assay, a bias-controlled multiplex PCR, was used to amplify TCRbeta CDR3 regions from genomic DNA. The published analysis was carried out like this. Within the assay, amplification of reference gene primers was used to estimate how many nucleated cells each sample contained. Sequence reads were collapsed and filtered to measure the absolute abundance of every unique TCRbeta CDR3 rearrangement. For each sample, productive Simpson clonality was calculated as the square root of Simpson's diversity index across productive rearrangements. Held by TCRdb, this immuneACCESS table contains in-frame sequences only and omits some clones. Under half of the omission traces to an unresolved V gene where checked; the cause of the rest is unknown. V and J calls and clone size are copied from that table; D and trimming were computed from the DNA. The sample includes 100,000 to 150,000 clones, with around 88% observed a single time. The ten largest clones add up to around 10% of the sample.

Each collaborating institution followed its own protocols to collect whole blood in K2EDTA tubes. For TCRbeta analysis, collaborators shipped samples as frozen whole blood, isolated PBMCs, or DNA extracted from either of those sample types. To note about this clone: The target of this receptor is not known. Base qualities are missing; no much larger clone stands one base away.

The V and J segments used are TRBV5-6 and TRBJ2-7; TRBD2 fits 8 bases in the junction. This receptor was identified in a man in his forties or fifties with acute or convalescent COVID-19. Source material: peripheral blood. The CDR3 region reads CASSSGVAGYYEQYF. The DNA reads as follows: TGTGCCAGCAGCTCCGGGGTAGCGGGGTACTACGAGCAGTACTTC.